This T cell receptor (beta chain) was observed in a study of blood T cell repertoires in COVID-19. Study information: Sites across the United States, Italy and Spain contributed samples from acute and convalescent COVID-19. PBMCs, B-cell-depleted T cells, or T cells provided the cDNA or gDNA that made up the material.

The CDR3 runs 15 residues. Per the original methods: Quantification of nucleated cells was approximated via reference gene primer amplification. Sequencing was performed with immunoSEQ multiplex PCR; in TCRdb, only in-frame clones are kept and a portion is missing. V, J and clone size are taken as reported in that table, and D and trimming were inferred from the DNA itself. This table has 280,000 or so clones, 83% appearing once. The chain joins TRBV12-1 to TRBJ1-2; the table calls TRBD1, which could not be checked here. TRBV12-1 represents a pseudogene. The receptor's source is a woman aged 45-65 years who had recovered from COVID-19. Sequenced: peripheral blood. The CDR3 protein is CASSFLTGGLATYTF. The DNA for the CDR3 is TGTGCCAGCAGCTTTCTGACAGGGGGCCTTGCCACCTACACCTTC.